The table lists the clone carrying this T cell receptor (beta chain) with a few counts. Its target is not known. The CDR3 is cut off 3 residues early in the read; its end comes from the germline J gene. Of CVID subjects, about 16 were female and approximately 30 male, mean age about 37. This entry comes from a study of T cell clonality in common variable immunodeficiency. Study-level findings and limits: In common variable immunodeficiency, TCR beta chains reportedly carried fewer deletions and N-nucleotide insertions. Shared TCRbeta clones were fewer between CVID subjects than controls. The cause of increased CVID clonality remains unclear without subpopulation sequencing.

The data were produced by immunoSEQ multiplex PCR, yet TCRdb's version contains in-frame clones alone and is incomplete. Sampling found about 28,000 clones, none seen once. CDR1 is LNHDA and CDR2 is SQIVND in the germline V gene (reference sequence). V lost 4 bases to trimming and J lost 0 bases, with 9 bases between them. The length of the CDR3 is 14 residues. The V and J genes are TRBV19 and TRBJ1-1, with a tentative D call TRBD1 (6 bases). This receptor was identified in a human donor with common variable immunodeficiency. The specimen was peripheral blood mononuclear cells. Here the CDR3 reads CASSKDSVNTEAFF. The CDR3 DNA, read in part, is TGTGCCAGTAGTAAGGACAGCGTGAACACTGAA.